These T cell receptor beta chains were read from a single sample in a study of T cell repertoires in ileal Crohn's disease. Sequencing was performed with immunoSEQ multiplex PCR; in TCRdb, only in-frame clones are kept and a portion is missing. The table lists 7,300 or so clones, around 93% of them singletons. Material for sequencing was ileal tissue. The receptors shown here come from an adult with Crohn's disease. The CDR3 runs from the conserved cysteine through the conserved F or W. The D gene is left open where the match is weak. Part of the rows lack a size; the others show once, few, many or a class for expanded clones.

clone_size: NA
j_call: TRBJ1-2
v_call: TRBV27
d_call: TRBD1
cdr3_aa: CASSPTGKYGYTF
cdr3_nt: TGTGCCAGCAGTCCGACAGGGAAGTATGGCTACACCTTC

clone_size: NA
j_call: TRBJ1-5
v_call: TRBV6-1
d_call: TRBD1
cdr3_aa: CASSERWDSLNQPQHF
cdr3_nt: TGTGCCAGCAGTGAGCGTTGGGACAGCCTCAATCAGCCCCAGCATTTT

clone_size: NA
j_call: TRBJ2-1
v_call: TRBV2
d_call: NA
cdr3_aa: CASTGDGYNEQFF
cdr3_nt: TGTGCCAGCACCGGGGATGGCTACAATGAGCAGTTCTTC

clone_size: NA
j_call: TRBJ2-7
v_call: TRBV7-6
d_call: NA
cdr3_aa: CASSLDEGVSYEQYF
cdr3_nt: TGTGCCAGCAGCTTAGATGAGGGGGTATCCTACGAGCAGTACTTC

clone_size: NA
j_call: TRBJ2-7
v_call: TRBV7-2
d_call: NA
cdr3_aa: CASSTSPGKTHEQYF
cdr3_nt: TGCGCCAGCAGCACCTCCCCCGGGAAGACCCACGAGCAGTACTTC

clone_size: NA
j_call: TRBJ2-7
v_call: TRBV11-3
d_call: NA
cdr3_aa: CASVRVRVRSYEQYF
cdr3_nt: TGTGCCAGCGTGAGAGTGAGGGTACGCTCCTACGAGCAGTACTTC

clone_size: NA
j_call: TRBJ2-7
v_call: TRBV5-1
d_call: NA
cdr3_aa: CASSATGSSYEQYF
cdr3_nt: TGCGCCAGCAGCGCAACCGGGAGCTCCTACGAGCAGTACTTC

clone_size: NA
j_call: TRBJ2-7
v_call: TRBV11-2
d_call: TRBD1
cdr3_aa: CASSFGTGYEQYF
cdr3_nt: TGTGCCAGCAGCTTCGGGACAGGGTACGAGCAGTACTTC

clone_size: NA
j_call: TRBJ2-7
v_call: TRBV30
d_call: TRBD2
cdr3_aa: CAWSLRGGIRKRELIYEQYF
cdr3_nt: TGTGCCTGGAGCCTCCGGGGGGGGATCCGTAAGCGGGAGCTTATCTACGAGCAGTACTTC

clone_size: NA
j_call: TRBJ2-7
v_call: TRBV11-3
d_call: TRBD1
cdr3_aa: CASSRGTGSPYEQYF
cdr3_nt: TGTGCCAGCAGCCGAGGGACAGGGAGTCCCTACGAGCAGTACTTC

clone_size: NA
j_call: TRBJ2-7
v_call: TRBV5-6
d_call: NA
cdr3_aa: CASSLEVRGSSSYEQYF
cdr3_nt: TGTGCCAGCAGCTTGGAGGTCCGGGGGTCGAGCTCCTACGAGCAGTACTTC

clone_size: NA
j_call: TRBJ2-6
v_call: TRBV19
d_call: NA
cdr3_aa: CASSISVSRSGANVLTF
cdr3_nt: TGTGCCAGTAGTATTTCGGTGAGCCGTTCCGGGGCCAACGTCCTGACTTTC

clone_size: once
j_call: TRBJ1-2
v_call: TRBV9
d_call: TRBD1
cdr3_aa: CASSRRGGPYDGYTF
cdr3_nt: TGTGCCAGCAGTCGCAGAGGGGGCCCTTACGATGGCTACACCTTC

clone_size: NA
j_call: TRBJ1-1
v_call: TRBV15
d_call: NA
cdr3_aa: CATSRDLNSGEAFF
cdr3_nt: TGTGCCACCAGCAGAGATCTCAATTCGGGTGAAGCTTTCTTT

clone_size: NA
j_call: TRBJ2-7
v_call: TRBV19
d_call: NA
cdr3_aa: CASSRTGTTYEQYF
cdr3_nt: TGTGCCAGTAGTCGAACCGGGACAACCTACGAGCAGTACTTC

clone_size: NA
j_call: TRBJ1-5
v_call: TRBV27
d_call: TRBD1
cdr3_aa: CASSRDQGADSNQPQHF
cdr3_nt: TGTGCCAGCAGTCGTGATCAGGGGGCCGATAGCAATCAGCCCCAGCATTTT